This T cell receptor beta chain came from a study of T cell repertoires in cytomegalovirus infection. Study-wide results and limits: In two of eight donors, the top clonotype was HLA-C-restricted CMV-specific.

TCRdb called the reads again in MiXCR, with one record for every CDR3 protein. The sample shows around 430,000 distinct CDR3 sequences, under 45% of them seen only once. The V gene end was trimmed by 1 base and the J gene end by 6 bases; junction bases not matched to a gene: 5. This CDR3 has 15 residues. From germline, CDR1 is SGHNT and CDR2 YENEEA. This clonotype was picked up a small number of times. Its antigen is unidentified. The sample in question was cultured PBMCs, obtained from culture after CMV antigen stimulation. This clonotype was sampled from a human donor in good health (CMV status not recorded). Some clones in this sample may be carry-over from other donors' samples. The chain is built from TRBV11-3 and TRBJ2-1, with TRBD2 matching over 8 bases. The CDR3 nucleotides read TGTGCCAGCAGCTTAGGGGGACTAGTAGGCAATGAGCAGTTCTTC. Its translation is CASSLGGLVGNEQFF.